Listed below are T cell receptor beta chains from one sample, sequenced in a study of T cell repertoires in cytomegalovirus infection. TCRdb called the reads again in MiXCR, with one record for every CDR3 protein. The sample includes approximately 590,000 distinct CDR3 sequences, about 40% of them seen just once. For these receptors, no antigen is known. Source: cultured PBMCs, taken from culture after CMV antigen stimulation. The source of these receptors is a human donor in good health (CMV status not recorded). Some clones in this sample may be carry-over from other donors' samples. The CDR3 runs from the conserved cysteine through the conserved F or W. D genes are given only for firm matches. Size is omitted from some rows. Given values are once, few, many or a class for expanded clones.

J gene: TRBJ1-2; V gene: TRBV13; D gene: NA; clone size: NA; CDR3 protein: CASSTWDGNYGYTF; CDR3 DNA: TGTGCCAGCAGCACCTGGGACGGAAACTATGGCTACACCTTC
J gene: TRBJ1-5; V gene: TRBV7-2; D gene: NA; clone size: few; CDR3 protein: CASSITLLWNQPQHF; CDR3 DNA: TGTGCCAGCAGCATCACACTTCTTTGGAATCAGCCCCAGCATTTT
J gene: TRBJ1-6; V gene: TRBV6-2/TRBV6-3; D gene: NA; clone size: NA; CDR3 protein: CASSYPRSPLHF; CDR3 DNA: TGTGCCAGCAGTTACCCCAGGAGTCCCCTCCACTTT
J gene: TRBJ2-7; V gene: TRBV6-6; D gene: NA; clone size: few; CDR3 protein: CASSYGGGGTTYEQYF; CDR3 DNA: TGTGCCAGCAGTTACGGGGGTGGGGGAACTACCTACGAGCAGTACTTC
J gene: TRBJ2-3; V gene: TRBV14; D gene: NA; clone size: few; CDR3 protein: CASSQARRYTDTQYF; CDR3 DNA: TGTGCCAGCAGCCAAGCCCGCCGGTACACAGATACGCAGTATTTT
J gene: TRBJ1-5; V gene: TRBV4-1; D gene: NA; clone size: few; CDR3 protein: CASSQLGVGQPQHF; CDR3 DNA: TGCGCCAGCAGCCAATTGGGGGTAGGGCAGCCCCAGCATTTT
J gene: TRBJ1-1; V gene: TRBV2; D gene: NA; clone size: NA; CDR3 protein: CASSVESGGTEAFF; CDR3 DNA: TGTGCCAGCAGTGTTGAGTCGGGGGGGACTGAAGCTTTCTTT
J gene: TRBJ1-6; V gene: TRBV19; D gene: TRBD1; clone size: NA; CDR3 protein: CASSSGTGKSPLHF; CDR3 DNA: TGTGCCAGTAGTAGCGGGACAGGGAAGTCACCCCTCCACTTT
J gene: TRBJ1-2; V gene: TRBV7-2; D gene: NA; clone size: NA; CDR3 protein: CASSLVRGPNGYTF; CDR3 DNA: TGTGCCAGCAGCTTAGTTCGGGGCCCAAACGGCTACACCTTC
J gene: TRBJ2-3; V gene: TRBV7-2; D gene: NA; clone size: few; CDR3 protein: CASSSTGTGGDTQYF; CDR3 DNA: TGTGCCAGCAGCTCTACAGGGACCGGCGGTGATACGCAGTATTTT
J gene: TRBJ2-2; V gene: TRBV4-3; D gene: NA; clone size: NA; CDR3 protein: CASSQDNPTVYTGELFF; CDR3 DNA: TGCGCCAGCAGCCAAGATAACCCGACCGTTTACACCGGGGAGCTGTTTTTT
J gene: TRBJ1-6; V gene: TRBV5-3; D gene: TRBD1; clone size: NA; CDR3 protein: CARSPRQGHNSPLHF; CDR3 DNA: TGTGCCAGAAGCCCACGACAGGGCCATAATTCACCCCTCCACTTT
J gene: TRBJ1-6; V gene: TRBV12-3/TRBV12-4; D gene: NA; clone size: NA; CDR3 protein: CASSLKSSYNSPLHF; CDR3 DNA: TGTGCCAGCAGTTTGAAGAGCTCCTATAATTCACCCCTCCACTTT
J gene: TRBJ2-7; V gene: TRBV7-9; D gene: NA; clone size: NA; CDR3 protein: CASTPRGPAVHEQYF; CDR3 DNA: TGTGCCAGCACCCCTCGAGGACCGGCGGTCCACGAGCAGTACTTC
J gene: TRBJ2-1; V gene: TRBV11-2; D gene: NA; clone size: many; CDR3 protein: CASSLEVSYNEQFF; CDR3 DNA: TGTGCCAGCAGCTTAGAGGTTTCCTACAATGAGCAGTTCTTC
J gene: TRBJ2-5; V gene: TRBV20-1; D gene: NA; clone size: NA; CDR3 protein: CSAGGDTRETQYF; CDR3 DNA: TGCAGTGCTGGGGGGGACACGCGAGAGACCCAGTACTTC
J gene: TRBJ2-3; V gene: TRBV20-1; D gene: TRBD2; clone size: few; CDR3 protein: CSAKGLASTDTQYF; CDR3 DNA: TGCAGTGCGAAAGGACTAGCGAGCACAGATACGCAGTATTTT
J gene: TRBJ1-5; V gene: TRBV6-2/TRBV6-3; D gene: NA; clone size: NA; CDR3 protein: CASSYQGSNQPQHF; CDR3 DNA: TGTGCCAGCAGTTACCAGGGGAGCAATCAGCCCCAGCATTTT
J gene: TRBJ2-2; V gene: TRBV7-2; D gene: TRBD2; clone size: few; CDR3 protein: CASSKTSQAGELFF; CDR3 DNA: TGTGCCAGCAGCAAGACTAGCCAAGCCGGGGAGCTGTTTTTT
J gene: TRBJ1-2; V gene: TRBV11-2; D gene: NA; clone size: NA; CDR3 protein: CASSLAGSSWDGYTF; CDR3 DNA: TGTGCCAGCAGCTTAGCCGGGTCCTCCTGGGATGGCTACACCTTC
J gene: TRBJ2-5; V gene: TRBV7-9; D gene: TRBD2; clone size: few; CDR3 protein: CASSLTSIGETQYF; CDR3 DNA: TGTGCCAGCAGCTTGACTAGCATCGGTGAGACCCAGTACTTC
J gene: TRBJ2-7; V gene: TRBV12-5; D gene: NA; clone size: NA; CDR3 protein: CASGLVLGRDLTYEQYF; CDR3 DNA: TGTGCTAGTGGTTTGGTACTTGGCAGGGATTTGACCTACGAGCAGTACTTC
J gene: TRBJ2-3; V gene: TRBV7-8; D gene: NA; clone size: NA; CDR3 protein: CASSSKRTKPDTQYF; CDR3 DNA: TGTGCCAGCAGCTCTAAAAGGACTAAGCCAGATACGCAGTATTTT
J gene: TRBJ1-6; V gene: TRBV7-2; D gene: NA; clone size: few; CDR3 protein: CASTMGGQGYNSPLHF; CDR3 DNA: TGTGCCAGCACCATGGGGGGGCAGGGGTATAATTCACCCCTCCACTTT
J gene: TRBJ2-1; V gene: TRBV12-3/TRBV12-4; D gene: TRBD2; clone size: NA; CDR3 protein: CASSLRAGDPHNEQFF; CDR3 DNA: TGTGCCAGCAGTTTAAGGGCGGGGGACCCCCACAATGAGCAGTTCTTC
J gene: TRBJ1-6; V gene: TRBV7-6; D gene: NA; clone size: NA; CDR3 protein: CASSPIPGVDSPLHF; CDR3 DNA: TGTGCCAGCAGCCCTATCCCGGGTGTGGATTCACCCCTCCACTTT
J gene: TRBJ2-1; V gene: TRBV5-1; D gene: TRBD2; clone size: NA; CDR3 protein: CASSSTLAGGHEQFF; CDR3 DNA: TGCGCCAGCAGCTCTACCCTAGCGGGAGGGCATGAGCAGTTCTTC
J gene: TRBJ2-5; V gene: TRBV7-2; D gene: NA; clone size: few; CDR3 protein: CASSYDGTGTQYF; CDR3 DNA: TGTGCCAGCAGCTACGACGGAACGGGGACCCAGTACTTC
J gene: TRBJ2-3; V gene: TRBV7-8; D gene: NA; clone size: NA; CDR3 protein: CASTWGKWTDTQYF; CDR3 DNA: TGTGCCTCCACATGGGGGAAATGGACAGATACGCAGTATTTT
J gene: TRBJ2-3; V gene: TRBV20-1; D gene: TRBD2; clone size: many; CDR3 protein: CSTRLAGPTDTQYF; CDR3 DNA: TGCAGTACGAGGCTAGCGGGGCCCACAGATACGCAGTATTTT
J gene: TRBJ1-2; V gene: TRBV2; D gene: NA; clone size: few; CDR3 protein: CASLRTVNYGYTF; CDR3 DNA: TGTGCCAGCCTTCGGACGGTGAACTATGGCTACACCTTC
J gene: TRBJ2-3; V gene: TRBV11-2; D gene: NA; clone size: once; CDR3 protein: CATEGGASSTDTQYF; CDR3 DNA: TGTGCAACCGAGGGGGGGGCTAGCAGTACAGATACGCAGTATTTT
J gene: TRBJ2-7; V gene: TRBV7-9; D gene: TRBD2; clone size: few; CDR3 protein: CASSRPGLEEQYF; CDR3 DNA: TGTGCCAGCAGCCGCCCGGGACTAGAAGAGCAGTACTTC
J gene: TRBJ2-2; V gene: TRBV2; D gene: TRBD2; clone size: few; CDR3 protein: CASRGPGTSGETNTGELFF; CDR3 DNA: TGTGCCAGCAGAGGTCCCGGGACTAGCGGGGAGACGAACACCGGGGAGCTGTTTTTT
J gene: TRBJ1-1; V gene: TRBV12-3/TRBV12-4; D gene: NA; clone size: few; CDR3 protein: CASSYSGTAFF; CDR3 DNA: TGTGCCAGCAGTTACTCCGGGACAGCTTTCTTT
J gene: TRBJ1-3; V gene: TRBV7-9; D gene: TRBD1; clone size: few; CDR3 protein: CASSGEGQGSRNTIYF; CDR3 DNA: TGTGCCAGCAGCGGCGAGGGACAGGGGTCGAGAAACACCATATATTTT
J gene: TRBJ2-1; V gene: TRBV12-3/TRBV12-4; D gene: TRBD1; clone size: NA; CDR3 protein: CASRSGTGGAGEQFF; CDR3 DNA: TGTGCCAGCAGGTCCGGGACAGGGGGCGCGGGTGAGCAGTTCTTC
J gene: TRBJ2-7; V gene: TRBV7-2; D gene: NA; clone size: once; CDR3 protein: CASSSPDMGLYEQYF; CDR3 DNA: TGTGCCAGCAGCTCCCCGGACATGGGTCTCTACGAGCAGTACTTC
J gene: TRBJ2-1; V gene: TRBV7-6; D gene: NA; clone size: NA; CDR3 protein: CASSRVASSSRNEQFF; CDR3 DNA: TGTGCCAGCAGCCGCGTCGCTAGCTCATCACGGAATGAGCAGTTCTTC
J gene: TRBJ1-6; V gene: TRBV3-1; D gene: TRBD1; clone size: NA; CDR3 protein: CASRDRGGDSPLHF; CDR3 DNA: TGTGCCAGCAGAGACAGGGGCGGTGATTCACCCCTCCACTTT
J gene: TRBJ2-2; V gene: TRBV27; D gene: TRBD2; clone size: NA; CDR3 protein: CASSSYGRGGTGELFF; CDR3 DNA: TGTGCCAGCAGTTCCTACGGGAGGGGAGGGACCGGGGAGCTGTTTTTT
J gene: TRBJ1-6; V gene: TRBV19; D gene: NA; clone size: NA; CDR3 protein: CASKASHNSPLHF; CDR3 DNA: TGTGCCAGTAAGGCGTCGCATAATTCACCCCTCCACTTT
J gene: TRBJ2-3; V gene: TRBV27; D gene: NA; clone size: NA; CDR3 protein: CASSPQLYYTDTQYF; CDR3 DNA: TGTGCCAGCAGTCCCCAGCTTTACTACACAGATACGCAGTATTTT
J gene: TRBJ1-1; V gene: TRBV7-9; D gene: TRBD1; clone size: NA; CDR3 protein: CASSILGTGGTEAFF; CDR3 DNA: TGTGCCAGCAGCATACTCGGGACAGGGGGAACTGAAGCTTTCTTT
J gene: TRBJ2-7; V gene: TRBV7-2; D gene: NA; clone size: NA; CDR3 protein: CASSRWGAGRGEQYF; CDR3 DNA: TGTGCCAGCAGCCGGTGGGGGGCAGGCAGGGGCGAGCAGTACTTC
J gene: TRBJ2-2; V gene: TRBV7-2; D gene: NA; clone size: many; CDR3 protein: CASSVNLPIANTGELFF; CDR3 DNA: TGTGCCAGCAGCGTCAACCTTCCAATCGCGAACACCGGGGAGCTGTTTTTT
J gene: TRBJ1-2; V gene: TRBV18; D gene: NA; clone size: NA; CDR3 protein: CASSPLQGNFNYGYTF; CDR3 DNA: TGTGCCAGCTCACCGTTACAGGGAAACTTTAACTATGGCTACACCTTC